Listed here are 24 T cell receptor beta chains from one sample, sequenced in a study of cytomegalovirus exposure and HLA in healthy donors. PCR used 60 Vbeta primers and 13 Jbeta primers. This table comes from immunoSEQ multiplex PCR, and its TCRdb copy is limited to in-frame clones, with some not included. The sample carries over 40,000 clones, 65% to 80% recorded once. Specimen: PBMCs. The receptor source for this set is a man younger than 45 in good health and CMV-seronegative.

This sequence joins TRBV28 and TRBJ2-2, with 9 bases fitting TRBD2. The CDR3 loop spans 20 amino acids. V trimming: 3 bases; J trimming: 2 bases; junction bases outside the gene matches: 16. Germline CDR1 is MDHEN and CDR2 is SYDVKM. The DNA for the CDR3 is TGTGCCAGCAGTTTTAACAGCCCTCGGGCTAGCGGGGCCAACACCGGGGAGCTGTTTTTT. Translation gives CASSFNSPRASGANTGELFF. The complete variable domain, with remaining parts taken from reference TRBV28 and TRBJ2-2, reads DVKVTQSSRYLVKRTGEKVFLECVQDMDHENMFWYRQDPGLGLRLIYFSYDVKMKEKGDIPEGYSVSREKKERFSLILESASTNQTSMYLCASSFNSPRASGANTGELFFGEGSRLTVL.

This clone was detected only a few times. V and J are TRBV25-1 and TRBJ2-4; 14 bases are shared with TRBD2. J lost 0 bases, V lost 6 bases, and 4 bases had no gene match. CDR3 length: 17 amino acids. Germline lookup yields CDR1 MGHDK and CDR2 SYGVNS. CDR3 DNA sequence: TGTGCCAGCAGCGGGGGACTAGCGGGAGTAGCCAAAAACATTCAGTACTTC. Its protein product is CASSGGLAGVAKNIQYF.

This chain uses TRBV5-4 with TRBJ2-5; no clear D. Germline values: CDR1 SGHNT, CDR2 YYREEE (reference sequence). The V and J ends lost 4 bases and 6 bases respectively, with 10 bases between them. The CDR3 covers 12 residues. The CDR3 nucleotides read TGTGCCAGCAGCCATCCAGATAAGACCCAGTACTTC. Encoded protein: CASSHPDKTQYF. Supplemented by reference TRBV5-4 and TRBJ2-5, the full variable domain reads ETGVTQSPTHLIKTRGQQVTLRCSSQSGHNTVSWYQQALGQGPQFIFQYYREEENGRGNFPPRFSGLQFPNYSSELNVNALELDDSALYLCASSHPDKTQYFGPGTRLLVL.

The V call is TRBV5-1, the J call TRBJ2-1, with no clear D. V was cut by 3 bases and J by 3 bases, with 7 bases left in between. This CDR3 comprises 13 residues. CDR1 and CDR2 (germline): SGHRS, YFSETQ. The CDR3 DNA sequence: TGCGCCAGCAGCTGGGCTGGCTACAATGAGCAGTTCTTC. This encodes CASSWAGYNEQFF.

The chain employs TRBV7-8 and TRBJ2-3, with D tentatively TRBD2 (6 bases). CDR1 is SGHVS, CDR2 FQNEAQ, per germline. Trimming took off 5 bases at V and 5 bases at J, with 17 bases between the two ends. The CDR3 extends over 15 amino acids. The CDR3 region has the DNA TGTGCCAGCAGCCCCGGGAGAGGGGCGGTAGATACGCAGTATTTT. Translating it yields CASSPGRGAVDTQYF.

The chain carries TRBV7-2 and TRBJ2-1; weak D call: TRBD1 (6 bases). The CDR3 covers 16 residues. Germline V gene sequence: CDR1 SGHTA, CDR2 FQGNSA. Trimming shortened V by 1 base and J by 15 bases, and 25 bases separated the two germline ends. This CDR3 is CASSLDPRGRGSDRFF. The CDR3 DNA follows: TGTGCCAGCAGCTTAGACCCCAGGGGCCGAGGCAGCGATAGGTTCTTC.

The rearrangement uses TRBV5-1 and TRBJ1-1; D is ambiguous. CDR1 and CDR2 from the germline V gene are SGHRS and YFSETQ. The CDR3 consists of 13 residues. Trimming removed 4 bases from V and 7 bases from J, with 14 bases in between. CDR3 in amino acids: CASSPSVGIEAFF. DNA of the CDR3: TGCGCCAGCAGCCCCTCCGTCGGGATTGAAGCTTTCTTT. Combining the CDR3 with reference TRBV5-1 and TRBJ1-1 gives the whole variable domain KAGVTQTPRYLIKTRGQQVTLSCSPISGHRSVSWYQQTPGQGLQFLFEYFSETQRNKGNFPGRFSGRQFSNSRSEMNVSTLELGDSALYLCASSPSVGIEAFFGQGTRLTVV.

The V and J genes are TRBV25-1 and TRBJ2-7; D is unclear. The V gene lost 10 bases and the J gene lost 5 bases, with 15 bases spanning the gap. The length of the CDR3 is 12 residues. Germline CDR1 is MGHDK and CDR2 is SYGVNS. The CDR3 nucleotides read TGTGCCACCGAGACGTTACAGAACGAGCAGTACTTC. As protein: CATETLQNEQYF.

The CDR3 loop is CASSETGTGYTF. The CDR3 DNA reads as TGTGCCAGCAGTGAAACAGGAACGGGCTACACCTTC. This chain links TRBV6-1 with TRBJ1-2, with D maybe TRBD1 (5 bases). The CDR3 is 12 amino acids. CDR1 and CDR2 from the germline V gene are MNHNS and SASEGT. V was cut by 2 bases and J by 8 bases, with 9 bases left in between.

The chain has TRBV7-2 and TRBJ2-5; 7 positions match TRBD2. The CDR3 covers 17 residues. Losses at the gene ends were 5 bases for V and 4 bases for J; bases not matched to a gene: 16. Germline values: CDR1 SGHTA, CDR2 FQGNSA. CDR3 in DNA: TGTGCCAGCAGCCCCGCCTTTCGAGGGAGCGGGACAGAGACCCAGTACTTC. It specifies CASSPAFRGSGTETQYF.

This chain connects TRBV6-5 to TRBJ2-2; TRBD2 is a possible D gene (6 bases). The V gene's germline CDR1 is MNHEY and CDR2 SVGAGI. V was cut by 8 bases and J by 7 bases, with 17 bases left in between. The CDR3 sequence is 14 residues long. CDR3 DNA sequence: TGTGCCAGCTGTTGGAGGGGCGAGGGCGGGGAGCTGTTTTTT. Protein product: CASCWRGEGGELFF.

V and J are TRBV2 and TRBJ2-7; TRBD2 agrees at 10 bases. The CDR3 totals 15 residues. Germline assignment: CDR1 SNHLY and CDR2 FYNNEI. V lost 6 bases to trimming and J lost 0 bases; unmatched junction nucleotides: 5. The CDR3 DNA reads TGTGCCAGCAGCTTGACTAGCGGGTTCTCCTACGAGCAGTACTTC. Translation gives CASSLTSGFSYEQYF. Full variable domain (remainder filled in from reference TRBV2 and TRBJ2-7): EPEVTQTPSHQVTQMGQEVILRCVPISNHLYFYWYRQILGQKVEFLVSFYNNEISEKSEIFDDQFSVERPDGSNFTLKIRSTKLEDSAMYFCASSLTSGFSYEQYFGPGTRLTVT.

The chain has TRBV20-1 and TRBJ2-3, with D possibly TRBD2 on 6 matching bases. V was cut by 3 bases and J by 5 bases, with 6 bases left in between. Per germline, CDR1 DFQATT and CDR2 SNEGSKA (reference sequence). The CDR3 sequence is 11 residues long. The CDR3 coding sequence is TGCAGTGCTAGCGGGGGAGATACGCAGTATTTT. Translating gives CSASGGDTQYF.

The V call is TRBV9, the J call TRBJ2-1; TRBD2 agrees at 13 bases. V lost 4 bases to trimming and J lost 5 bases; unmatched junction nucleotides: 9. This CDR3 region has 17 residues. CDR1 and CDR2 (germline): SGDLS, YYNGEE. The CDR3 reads CASSYGLAGATDNEQFF. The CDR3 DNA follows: TGTGCCAGCAGCTACGGACTAGCGGGAGCCACCGACAATGAGCAGTTCTTC. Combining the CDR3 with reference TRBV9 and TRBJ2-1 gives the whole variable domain DSGVTQTPKHLITATGQRVTLRCSPRSGDLSVYWYQQSLDQGLQFLIQYYNGEERAKGNILERFSAQQFPDLHSELNLSSLELGDSALYFCASSYGLAGATDNEQFFGPGTRLTVL.

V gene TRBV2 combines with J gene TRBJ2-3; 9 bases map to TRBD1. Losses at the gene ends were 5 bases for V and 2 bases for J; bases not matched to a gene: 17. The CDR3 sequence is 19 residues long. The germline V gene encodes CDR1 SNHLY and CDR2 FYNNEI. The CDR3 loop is CASSTPGTGPQRTTDTQYF. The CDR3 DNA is TGTGCCAGCAGTACACCCGGGACAGGGCCCCAAAGGACCACAGATACGCAGTATTTT.

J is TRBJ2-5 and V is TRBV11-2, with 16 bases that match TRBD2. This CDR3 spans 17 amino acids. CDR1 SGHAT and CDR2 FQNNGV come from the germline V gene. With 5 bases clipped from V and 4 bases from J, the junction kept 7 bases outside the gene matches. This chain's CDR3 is CASSPGTSGRAGETQYF. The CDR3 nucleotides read TGTGCCAGCAGCCCCGGGACTAGCGGGAGGGCAGGAGAGACCCAGTACTTC.

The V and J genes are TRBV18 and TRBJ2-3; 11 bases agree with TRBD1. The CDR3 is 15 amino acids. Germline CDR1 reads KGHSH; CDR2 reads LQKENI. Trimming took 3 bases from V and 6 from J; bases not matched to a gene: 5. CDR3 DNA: TGTGCCAGCTCACCGGGACAGGGGGTAAGGGATACGCAGTATTTT. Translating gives CASSPGQGVRDTQYF.

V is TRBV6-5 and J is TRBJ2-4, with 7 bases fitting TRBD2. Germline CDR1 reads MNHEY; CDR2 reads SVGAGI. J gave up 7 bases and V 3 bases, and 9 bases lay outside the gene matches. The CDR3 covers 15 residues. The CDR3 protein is CASSYLAGDGNIQYF. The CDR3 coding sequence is TGTGCCAGCAGTTATTTGGCGGGGGATGGGAACATTCAGTACTTC.

The CDR3 DNA reads as TGTGCCAGCAGCGTAGCGATTGGACACCCAAACTACGAGCAGTACTTC. Its protein is CASSVAIGHPNYEQYF. The chain combines TRBV9 with TRBJ2-7; weak D call: TRBD1 (5 bases). The V and J ends lost 0 bases and 3 bases respectively, with 16 bases between them. Germline CDR1 reads SGDLS; CDR2 reads YYNGEE. The CDR3 has 16 amino acids.

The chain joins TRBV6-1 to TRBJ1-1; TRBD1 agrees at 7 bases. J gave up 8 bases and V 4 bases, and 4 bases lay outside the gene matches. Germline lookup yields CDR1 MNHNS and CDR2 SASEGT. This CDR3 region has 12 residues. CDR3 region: CASSGQGLEAFF. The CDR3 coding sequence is TGTGCCAGCAGTGGACAGGGACTCGAAGCTTTCTTT.

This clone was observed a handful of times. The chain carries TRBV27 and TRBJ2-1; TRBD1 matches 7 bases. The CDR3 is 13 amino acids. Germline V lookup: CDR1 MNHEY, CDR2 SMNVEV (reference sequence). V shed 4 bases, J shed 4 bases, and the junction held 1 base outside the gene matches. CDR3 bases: TGTGCCAGCAGTTGGGGACAGTACAATGAGCAGTTCTTC. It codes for CASSWGQYNEQFF.

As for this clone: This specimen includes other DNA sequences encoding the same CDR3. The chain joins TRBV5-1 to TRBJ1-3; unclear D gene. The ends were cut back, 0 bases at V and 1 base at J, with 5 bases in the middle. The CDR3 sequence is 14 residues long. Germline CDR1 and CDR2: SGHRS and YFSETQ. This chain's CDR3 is CASSLGGSGNTIYF. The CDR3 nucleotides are TGCGCCAGCAGCTTGGGAGGGTCTGGAAACACCATATATTTT.

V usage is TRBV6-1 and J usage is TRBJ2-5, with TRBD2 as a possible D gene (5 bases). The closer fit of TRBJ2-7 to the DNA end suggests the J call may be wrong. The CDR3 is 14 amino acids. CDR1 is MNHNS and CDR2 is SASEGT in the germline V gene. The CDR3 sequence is CASSERGGPYEQYF. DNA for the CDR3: TGTGCCAGCAGTGAAAGAGGAGGACCCTACGAGCAGTACTTC.

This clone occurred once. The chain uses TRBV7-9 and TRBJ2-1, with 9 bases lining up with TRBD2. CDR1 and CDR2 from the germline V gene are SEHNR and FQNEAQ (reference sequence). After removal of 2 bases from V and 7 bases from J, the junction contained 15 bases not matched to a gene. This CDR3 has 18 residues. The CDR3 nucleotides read TGTGCCAGCAGCTTAAAAGTCCGTTTAGCGGGAGTTATTAATGAGCAGTTCTTC. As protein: CASSLKVRLAGVINEQFF.